The 2 T cell receptor beta chains in this list originate from one sample, sequenced in a study of CD8+CD57+ T cells in acquired aplastic anemia (dated by TCRdb to the late 2010s). Patients chosen for sequencing had shown expansion of CD8+CD57+ cells by flow cytometry. The sequencer listed for this sample is Illumina HiSeq 2000. TCR beta VDJ combination and CDR3 sequence profiling used genomic DNA as the template. TCRdb redid the processing of the public reads, applying fastp at Q25 and MiXCR, and retained in-frame beta chains. Each entry is one CDR3 protein sequence, shown with its most common DNA and genes. Counted in this sample were a few hundred thousand distinct CDR3 sequences; about a third of them appeared once. The ten largest clones add up to 0.75% to 0.95% of the sample. Sequencing used sorted CD4+, CD8+, or CD8+CD57+ T cells (not recorded which) from PBMCs. Source of these receptors: a human donor with aplastic anemia.

This chain connects TRBV12-3 or TRBV12-4 to TRBJ2-3, with D possibly being TRBD1 or TRBD2 (6 bases each). The CDR3 spans 15 residues. The CDR3 reads CAVTRGDATTDTQYF. DNA for the CDR3: TGTGCTGTCACGAGGGGGGACGCAACTACAGATACGCAGTATTTT.

The CDR3, as DNA: TGTGCCAGCAGCGCAGGGGGGAATCTGGATACGCAGTATTTT. Encoded protein: CASSAGGNLDTQYF. The V and J genes are TRBV9 and TRBJ2-3; maybe TRBD1 (7 bases). In germline, CDR1 is SGDLS, CDR2 YYNGEE. V lost 3 bases, J lost 6 bases, and 14 bases lay in between. The CDR3 loop spans 14 amino acids.